This entry is about one TCR beta chain. Its specificity is not known. This record comes from a study of T-cell memory formation after mild COVID-19. Study-wide results and caveats: CD4+ bias marked clones expanding day 15 to 37, unlike balanced contracting clones.

From 5'RACE with constant-segment primers came TCR alpha and TCR beta cDNA libraries that carried sample barcodes and UMIs. TCRdb ran MiXCR on the 5' RACE reads and lists one entry per CDR3 protein. The sample consists of around 400,000 distinct CDR3 sequences, roughly 24% of them appearing once. The CDR3 length is 13 residues. The germline gives CDR1 SGHRS, CDR2 YFSETQ. Trimming stripped 1 base from V and 3 bases from J, with 7 bases between. The clonotype comes from an adult woman who had mild COVID-19 (a few samples of this study predate the infection). Cell type and time point are not known. The chain combines TRBV5-1 with TRBJ1-1, with D unclear. Specimen: PBMCs or a T cell subset sorted from them (not recorded which). The CDR3 spells CASSLYTDTEAFF. The CDR3 DNA follows: TGCGCCAGCAGCTTGTACACGGACACTGAAGCTTTCTTT.